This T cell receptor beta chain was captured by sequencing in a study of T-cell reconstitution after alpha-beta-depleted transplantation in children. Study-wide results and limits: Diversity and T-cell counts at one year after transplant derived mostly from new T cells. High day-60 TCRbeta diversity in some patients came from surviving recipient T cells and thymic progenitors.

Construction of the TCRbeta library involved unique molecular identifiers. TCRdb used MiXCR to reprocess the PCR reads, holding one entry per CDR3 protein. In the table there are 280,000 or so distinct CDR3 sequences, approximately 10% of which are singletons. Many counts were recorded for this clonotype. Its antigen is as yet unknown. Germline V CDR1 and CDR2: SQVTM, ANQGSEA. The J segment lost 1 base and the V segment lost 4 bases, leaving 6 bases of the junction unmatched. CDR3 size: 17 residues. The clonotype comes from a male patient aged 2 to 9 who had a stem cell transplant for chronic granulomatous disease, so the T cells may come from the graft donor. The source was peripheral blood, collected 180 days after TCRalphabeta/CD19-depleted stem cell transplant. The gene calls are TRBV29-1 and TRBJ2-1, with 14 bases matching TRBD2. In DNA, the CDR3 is TGCAGCGTTGGGGGGACTAGCGGGAGAGGGTCCTACAATGAGCAGTTCTTC. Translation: CSVGGTSGRGSYNEQFF.